Each of the 27 T cell receptor beta chains below was sequenced from the same sample in a study of blood T cell repertoires in COVID-19. Method: immunoSEQ multiplex PCR; TCRdb's copy keeps in-frame clones and lacks some. The profile shows under 200,000 clones, approximately 80% of them singletons. The sequenced material came from PBMCs or T cells enriched from blood (not recorded which). These receptor sequences come from a woman aged 60-70 years who had recovered from COVID-19.

This rearrangement joins TRBV18 to TRBJ1-2, with TRBD1 as a possible D gene (6 bases). Germline CDR1 reads KGHSH; CDR2 reads LQKENI. The CDR3 length is 14 residues. Between the trimmed V and J ends, which lost 6 bases and 3 bases, there was a span of 14 bases. The CDR3 sequence: CASSPGGLDYGYTF. The DNA of the CDR3 is TGTGCCAGCTCTCCCGGGGGGCTTGACTATGGCTACACCTTC. Supplemented by reference TRBV18 and TRBJ1-2, the full variable domain reads NAGVMQNPRHLVRRRGQEARLRCSPMKGHSHVYWYRQLPEEGLKFMVYLQKENIIDESGMPKERFSAEFPKEGPSILRIQQVVRGDSAAYFCASSPGGLDYGYTFGSGTRLTVV.

This chain connects TRBV10-2 to TRBJ1-5, with 7 nucleotides matching TRBD1. Germline lookup yields CDR1 WSHSY and CDR2 SAAADI. The CDR3 covers 14 residues. V shed 4 bases and J 2 bases; nucleotides not matched to a gene: 2. CDR3 residues: CASSGTGGNQPQHF. The DNA of the CDR3 is TGCGCCAGCAGTGGGACAGGAGGCAATCAGCCCCAGCATTTT.

J is TRBJ2-7 and V is TRBV5-1; weak D call: TRBD2 (6 bases). This CDR3 is 14 amino acids long. Germline V gene data show CDR1 as SGHRS and CDR2 as YFSETQ. Trimming pared 7 bases from V and 1 base from J, leaving 15 bases between. CDR3 nucleotide sequence: TGCGCCAGCCGACGTAGCGGTCTTTCCTACGAGCAGTACTTC. Residues: CASRRSGLSYEQYF.

The V and J genes are TRBV11-2 and TRBJ2-1, with TRBD2 as a possible D gene (6 bases). V lost 7 bases, J lost 8 bases, and 18 bases lay in between. This CDR3 region has 14 residues. In germline, CDR1 is SGHAT, CDR2 FQNNGV. The CDR3 protein is CASKGGISLDEQFF. CDR3 coding DNA: TGTGCCAGCAAGGGCGGGATTTCCCTCGATGAGCAGTTCTTC. Combining the CDR3 with reference TRBV11-2 and TRBJ2-1 gives the whole variable domain EAGVAQSPRYKIIEKRQSVAFWCNPISGHATLYWYQQILGQGPKLLIQFQNNGVVDDSQLPKDRFSAERLKGVDSTLKIQPAKLEDSAVYLCASKGGISLDEQFFGPGTRLTVL.

This clone was detected only once. The chain links TRBV19 to TRBJ2-5, with D uncertain. Germline CDR1 is LNHDA and CDR2 is SQIVND (reference sequence). CDR3 length: 14 residues. V was shortened by 3 bases and J by 2 bases, with 10 bases between the two germline ends. CDR3 amino acids: CASSIGGFQETQYF. The CDR3 bases are TGTGCCAGTAGTATTGGCGGATTTCAAGAGACCCAGTACTTC.

The J gene is TRBJ2-3, the V gene TRBV10-2; TRBD2 agrees at 11 bases. Germline V gene sequence: CDR1 WSHSY, CDR2 SAAADI. V dropped 4 bases and J dropped 4; count of bases not matched to a gene: 13. The CDR3 runs 18 residues. The CDR3 spells CASSGMTSGTPPPDTQYF. The CDR3 nucleotides are TGCGCCAGCAGTGGTATGACTAGCGGGACCCCGCCGCCAGATACGCAGTATTTT.

The chain employs TRBV6-6 and TRBJ1-5; D possibly corresponds to TRBD1 (6 bases). Germline V gene lookup returns CDR1 MNHNY and CDR2 SVGAGI (reference sequence). Trimming removed 5 bases from V and 6 bases from J, with 11 bases in between. The length of the CDR3 is 13 residues. CDR3 DNA: TGTGCCAGCAGTCCCGGGACAATTCAGCCCCAGCATTTT. Translated: CASSPGTIQPQHF.

This clone was picked up one time. The CDR3 region is CASSLYSGQKFEAFF. For the CDR3, the DNA is TGTGCCAGCAGCTTATATTCGGGACAGAAATTTGAAGCTTTCTTT. This rearrangement joins TRBV5-5 to TRBJ1-1; 7 bases match TRBD1. This CDR3 has 15 residues. The ends lost 2 bases at V and 7 bases at J; junction bases unmatched: 11. Germline CDR1 is SGHKS and CDR2 is YYEKEE (reference sequence).

CDR3: CASSQRPGVTEAFF. The CDR3 DNA sequence: TGTGCCAGCAGCCAAAGACCGGGTGTCACTGAAGCTTTCTTT. The V call is TRBV9, the J call TRBJ1-1; no clear D gene. Trimming pared 4 bases from V and 4 bases from J, leaving 14 bases between. Per the germline V gene, CDR1 is SGDLS and CDR2 is YYNGEE. The CDR3 contains 14 residues. Full variable domain (rest looked up from reference TRBV9 and TRBJ1-1): DSGVTQTPKHLITATGQRVTLRCSPRSGDLSVYWYQQSLDQGLQFLIQYYNGEERAKGNILERFSAQQFPDLHSELNLSSLELGDSALYFCASSQRPGVTEAFFGQGTRLTVV.

The V and J genes are TRBV5-1 and TRBJ1-2, with 11 bases fitting TRBD1. The V segment lost 4 bases and the J segment 4 bases; nucleotides outside the gene matches: 9. The CDR3 extends over 16 amino acids. Germline V CDR1 and CDR2: SGHRS, YFSETQ. This chain's CDR3 is CASSQGTGGYLYGYTF. The CDR3 region has the DNA TGCGCCAGCAGCCAAGGGACAGGGGGGTATCTCTATGGCTACACCTTC.

The chain has TRBV28 and TRBJ1-5; 8 nucleotides match TRBD1. This CDR3 contains 15 residues. CDR1 and CDR2 from the germline V gene are MDHEN and SYDVKM. V shed 8 bases, J shed 3 bases, and the junction held 9 bases outside the gene matches. The CDR3 nucleotides are TGTGCCAGCGGATTGGGACAGGTCGCCAATCAGCCCCAGCATTTT. Its protein product is CASGLGQVANQPQHF.

J is TRBJ2-1 and V is TRBV7-8; possible D gene TRBD1, 5 bases. The length of the CDR3 is 12 residues. CDR1 is SGHVS and CDR2 is FQNEAQ in the germline V gene. V was shortened by 8 bases and J by 15 bases, with 20 bases between the two germline ends. For the CDR3, the DNA is TGTGCCAGCGGGGCGGTTGGATCGCCGGGGTTCTTC. Translating gives CASGAVGSPGFF.

This chain joins TRBV11-2 and TRBJ1-1, with unresolved D. CDR1 and CDR2 from the germline V gene are SGHAT and FQNNGV. Trimming took 5 bases from V and 7 from J, leaving 14 bases between them. This CDR3 contains 13 residues. The CDR3 protein is CASSRPPGIEAFF. Here the CDR3 DNA reads TGTGCCAGCAGCCGGCCCCCGGGGATTGAAGCTTTCTTT. The full variable domain, with the rest looked up from reference TRBV11-2 and TRBJ1-1, is EAGVAQSPRYKIIEKRQSVAFWCNPISGHATLYWYQQILGQGPKLLIQFQNNGVVDDSQLPKDRFSAERLKGVDSTLKIQPAKLEDSAVYLCASSRPPGIEAFFGQGTRLTVV.

This clone was observed a few times. The chain couples TRBV20-1 to TRBJ1-2; no reliable D call. Per germline, CDR1 DFQATT and CDR2 SNEGSKA (reference sequence). The V and J ends lost 7 bases and 2 bases respectively, with 8 bases between them. This CDR3 is built from 11 residues. The CDR3 sequence: CSGYWNYGYTF. CDR3 DNA: TGCAGTGGATACTGGAACTATGGCTACACCTTC.

V gene TRBV6-2 or TRBV6-3 combines with J gene TRBJ1-5; D unclear. Germline V gene lookup returns CDR1 MNHEY and CDR2 SVGEGT. V lost 4 bases and J lost 2, with 12 bases in between. The CDR3 consists of 15 residues. The CDR3 bases are TGTGCCAGCAGTTCCTCGAGTTTAGGCAATCAGCCCCAGCATTTT. It translates to CASSSSSLGNQPQHF.

This clone was detected only once. Here the CDR3 reads CASSPDRVISYNEQFF. CDR3 sequence (DNA): TGTGCCAGCTCACCAGACAGGGTCATTTCCTACAATGAGCAGTTCTTC. V usage is TRBV18 and J usage is TRBJ2-1; 7 nucleotides agree with TRBD1. V was clipped by 2 bases and J by 1 base; unmatched bases: 5. This CDR3 contains 16 residues. The germline CDR1 and CDR2 sequences are KGHSH and LQKENI.

This rearrangement joins TRBV19 to TRBJ2-7; D gene uncertain. The V end lost 3 bases, the J end lost 3 bases, and 12 bases lay between the germline ends. Germline values: CDR1 LNHDA, CDR2 SQIVND (reference sequence). The CDR3 contains 14 residues. CDR3 sequence reads: CASSIMGTSYEQYF. CDR3 DNA: TGTGCCAGTAGTATTATGGGCACCAGCTACGAGCAGTACTTC. The entire variable domain, with the rest obtained from reference TRBV19 and TRBJ2-7, is as follows: DGGITQSPKYLFRKEGQNVTLSCEQNLNHDAMYWYRQDPGQGLRLIYYSQIVNDFQKGDIAEGYSVSREKKESFPLTVTSAQKNPTAFYLCASSIMGTSYEQYFGPGTRLTVT.

This chain uses TRBV5-4 with TRBJ2-3; 9 bases fit TRBD1. V lost 2 bases, J lost 3 bases, and 4 bases stayed unmatched. CDR1 and CDR2 (germline): SGHNT, YYREEE (reference sequence). CDR3 size: 15 residues. CDR3 coding DNA: TGTGCCAGCAGCTTTGGGACAGGGTCTACAGATACGCAGTATTTT. Amino acid sequence: CASSFGTGSTDTQYF.

This clone showed up just a few times. V gene TRBV5-1 combines with J gene TRBJ2-3; TRBD2 might be the D (6 bases). The germline V and J ends were trimmed by 0 bases and 1 base, with 12 bases remaining between them. The germline gives CDR1 SGHRS, CDR2 YFSETQ. The CDR3 runs to 16 residues. CDR3 in amino acids: CASSLAQLAGTDTQYF. The CDR3 DNA sequence: TGCGCCAGCAGCTTGGCGCAGTTAGCGGGCACAGATACGCAGTATTTT. The entire variable domain, with the rest obtained from reference TRBV5-1 and TRBJ2-3, is as follows: KAGVTQTPRYLIKTRGQQVTLSCSPISGHRSVSWYQQTPGQGLQFLFEYFSETQRNKGNFPGRFSGRQFSNSRSEMNVSTLELGDSALYLCASSLAQLAGTDTQYFGPGTRLTVL.

CDR3 sequence: CASRSTGGGYEQYF. In nucleotides, the CDR3 is TGTGCCAGCAGATCGACAGGGGGAGGCTACGAGCAGTACTTC. This chain joins TRBV27 and TRBJ2-7, with TRBD1 matching 9 bases. The CDR3 contains 14 residues. The J segment lost 3 bases and the V segment lost 6 bases, leaving 6 bases of the junction unmatched. Germline V gene sequence: CDR1 MNHEY, CDR2 SMNVEV (reference sequence).

The V and J genes are TRBV19 and TRBJ1-3; a weak D match, TRBD1 (6 bases). This CDR3 has 16 amino acids. From germline, CDR1 is LNHDA and CDR2 SQIVND (reference sequence). Trimming removed 7 bases from V and 0 bases from J, with 16 bases in between. CDR3 in amino acids: CASNQLQGLSGNTIYF. CDR3 DNA: TGTGCCAGTAATCAGCTTCAGGGGCTCTCTGGAAACACCATATATTTT. Full variable domain (remainder filled in from reference TRBV19 and TRBJ1-3): DGGITQSPKYLFRKEGQNVTLSCEQNLNHDAMYWYRQDPGQGLRLIYYSQIVNDFQKGDIAEGYSVSREKKESFPLTVTSAQKNPTAFYLCASNQLQGLSGNTIYFGEGSWLTVV.

V and J are TRBV4-1 and TRBJ2-1; TRBD2 matches 12 bases. Germline assignment: CDR1 MGHRA and CDR2 YSYEKL. The V and J ends lost 4 bases and 7 bases, in that order; junction bases with no gene match: 5. CDR3 length: 15 amino acids. The CDR3 sequence is CASSLYGLAGNEQFF. CDR3 DNA: TGCGCCAGCAGCCTTTACGGACTAGCGGGAAATGAGCAGTTCTTC.

The gene calls are TRBV5-1 and TRBJ2-1, with 7 bases identical to TRBD1. Germline V gene data show CDR1 as SGHRS and CDR2 as YFSETQ. The V and J ends lost 4 bases and 8 bases, in that order; junction bases with no gene match: 3. This CDR3 spans 12 amino acids. The CDR3 loop reads CASSRDRDEQFF. As DNA, the CDR3 is TGCGCCAGCAGCCGAGACAGGGATGAGCAGTTCTTC.

This clone appeared a single time. The chain combines TRBV6-1 with TRBJ1-2; D possibly corresponds to TRBD1 (5 bases). Germline-derived CDR1 and CDR2 are MNHNS and SASEGT. Trimming took 2 bases from V and 7 from J, leaving 17 bases between them. This CDR3 is built from 15 residues. In nucleotides, the CDR3 is TGTGCCAGCAGTGAAAACGGGTGGGGCACCCGTGGCTACACCTTC. Its protein product is CASSENGWGTRGYTF.

The rearrangement links TRBV5-1 to TRBJ2-3, with 14 bases lining up with TRBD2. After removal of 4 bases from V and 4 bases from J, the junction contained 5 bases not matched to a gene. Germline V gene data show CDR1 as SGHRS and CDR2 as YFSETQ. The CDR3 consists of 16 residues. The CDR3 is CASSGGLAGGADTQYF. The CDR3 DNA sequence: TGCGCCAGCAGCGGCGGACTAGCGGGAGGCGCAGATACGCAGTATTTT.

This clone was seen a single time. The chain couples TRBV5-4 to TRBJ1-4, with 7 nucleotides matching TRBD1. The V gene's germline CDR1 is SGHNT and CDR2 YYREEE (reference sequence). The CDR3 runs 15 residues. The V and J ends lost 3 bases and 7 bases, in that order; junction bases with no gene match: 9. The CDR3 nucleotides read TGTGCCAGCAGCTCTACGGGACAGCCCCCTGAAAAACTGTTTTTT. It encodes CASSSTGQPPEKLFF.

This rearrangement joins TRBV25-1 to TRBJ2-7; D remains ambiguous. V lost 8 bases and J lost 0, with 5 bases in between. This CDR3 comprises 11 residues. CDR1 MGHDK and CDR2 SYGVNS come from the germline V gene. CDR3 nucleotide sequence: TGTGCCAGCGGCACCTCCTACGAGCAGTACTTC. Its protein product is CASGTSYEQYF.